Below are 25 T cell receptor beta chains sequenced from a single sample in a study of shared clonotypes between healthy human individuals. Produced via immunoSEQ multiplex PCR; TCRdb's table is partial and in-frame only. The sample shows approximately 840,000 clones, 96% of them seen only once. As defined, naive CD8 cells were CD45RO-negative and positively selected for CCR7, with terminally differentiated effector memory CD45RA+ cells excluded. The specimen was naive CD8+ T cells sorted from blood. All receptors derive from a man aged 25 to 40 in good health.

The rearrangement uses TRBV6-4 and TRBJ2-2, with TRBD2 matching over 10 bases. V lost 6 bases and J lost 3; bases outside the gene matches: 4. The CDR3 has 15 amino acids. CDR1 and CDR2 from the germline V gene are MRHNA and SNTAGT. The CDR3 protein is CASRGTSDDTGELFF. The CDR3, as DNA: TGTGCCAGCAGAGGGACTAGCGACGACACCGGGGAGCTGTTTTTT.

The gene calls are TRBV29-1 and TRBJ2-7; D is perhaps TRBD1 (5 bases). V shed 7 bases and J shed 0 bases, with 16 bases lying between them. The CDR3 is made up of 14 amino acids. Germline V lookup: CDR1 SQVTM, CDR2 ANQGSEA. This CDR3 is CSALTVTDSYEQYF. CDR3 DNA sequence: TGCAGCGCCTTGACAGTGACGGACTCCTACGAGCAGTACTTC.

The V call is TRBV5-4, the J call TRBJ2-7, with D possibly TRBD2 on 6 matching bases. The CDR3 is made up of 16 amino acids. CDR1 is SGHNT and CDR2 is YYREEE in the germline V gene (reference sequence). Trimming shortened V by 4 bases and J by 0 bases, and 17 bases separated the two germline ends. As DNA, the CDR3 is TGTGCCAGCAGCGTAACGGGGCTAGCGAGCTCCTACGAGCAGTACTTC. Protein: CASSVTGLASSYEQYF.

The chain recombines TRBV2 with TRBJ1-1; 7 positions match TRBD1. In germline, CDR1 is SNHLY, CDR2 FYNNEI. Trimming took 6 bases from V and 0 from J; bases not matched to a gene: 13. This CDR3 comprises 17 residues. As DNA, the CDR3 is TGTGCCAGCAGCGTCCCCAGGGGGGGAAGCATGAACACTGAAGCTTTCTTT. Residues: CASSVPRGGSMNTEAFF. The full variable domain, in which reference TRBV2 and TRBJ1-1 provide the parts outside the CDR3, is EPEVTQTPSHQVTQMGQEVILRCVPISNHLYFYWYRQILGQKVEFLVSFYNNEISEKSEIFDDQFSVERPDGSNFTLKIRSTKLEDSAMYFCASSVPRGGSMNTEAFFGQGTRLTVV.

The chain recombines TRBV30 with TRBJ1-5; 7 bases line up with TRBD1. This CDR3 comprises 12 residues. The V and J ends lost 5 bases and 11 bases, in that order; junction bases with no gene match: 9. The V gene's germline CDR1 is GTSNPN and CDR2 SVGIG (reference sequence). The CDR3 region is CAWVGTDGTQHF. CDR3 DNA: TGTGCCTGGGTGGGGACAGATGGGACCCAGCATTTT.

The chain uses TRBV13 and TRBJ2-3; 8 positions match TRBD2. With 3 bases clipped from V and 4 bases from J, the junction kept 9 bases outside the gene matches. Per the germline V gene, CDR1 is PRHDT and CDR2 is FYEKMQ (reference sequence). There are 16 residues in the CDR3. CDR3 residues: CASSFDFGRAPDTQYF. The CDR3 region has the DNA TGTGCCAGCAGCTTCGACTTCGGGAGGGCCCCAGATACGCAGTATTTT.

The rearrangement uses TRBV11-2 and TRBJ2-2; possibly TRBD1 for D (5 bases). Trimming pared 6 bases from V and 0 bases from J, leaving 17 bases between. Per the germline V gene, CDR1 is SGHAT and CDR2 is FQNNGV. This CDR3 region has 17 residues. Written as DNA, the CDR3 is TGTGCCAGCAGGCCTTACAGGTTTCGATCGAACACCGGGGAGCTGTTTTTT. It specifies CASRPYRFRSNTGELFF.

The chain is built from TRBV5-6 and TRBJ2-5; D perhaps matches TRBD1 (5 bases). V was shortened by 2 bases and J by 0 bases, with 14 bases between the two germline ends. The CDR3 length is 16 residues. CDR1 is SGHDT, CDR2 YYEEEE, per germline. The CDR3 nucleotides read TGTGCCAGCAGCTTAGGATCTGTCAGGGACCAAGAGACCCAGTACTTC. As protein: CASSLGSVRDQETQYF.

The J gene is TRBJ2-2, the V gene TRBV7-9, with 7 bases aligning to TRBD2. The CDR3 spans 16 residues. In germline, CDR1 is SEHNR, CDR2 FQNEAQ (reference sequence). The J segment lost 3 bases and the V segment lost 4 bases, leaving 8 bases of the junction unmatched. The CDR3 spells CASSSKGGSYTGELFF. In nucleotides, the CDR3 is TGTGCCAGCAGCTCGAAGGGCGGGAGTTACACCGGGGAGCTGTTTTTT.

V gene TRBV29-1 combines with J gene TRBJ2-2; 7 positions agree with TRBD1. The CDR3 is made up of 15 amino acids. V trimming: 7 bases; J trimming: 6 bases; junction bases outside the gene matches: 14. Germline V gene sequence: CDR1 SQVTM, CDR2 ANQGSEA. The CDR3, as DNA: TGCAGCGCTAGCCCGGGACAGTTGATTCCCGGGGAGCTGTTTTTT. Amino acid sequence: CSASPGQLIPGELFF.

V is TRBV29-1 and J is TRBJ2-7; D remains ambiguous. The CDR3 spans 13 residues. Germline V gives CDR1 SQVTM, CDR2 ANQGSEA. V dropped 5 bases and J dropped 5 bases, with 16 bases sitting between them. DNA of the CDR3: TGCAGCGTTATTCCTCATCAAAGGGACGAGCAGTACTTC. It translates to CSVIPHQRDEQYF.

The rearrangement uses TRBV7-8 and TRBJ2-1, with TRBD2 identical over 10 bases. The germline V gene has CDR1 SGHVS and CDR2 FQNEAQ. J lost 4 bases, V lost 5 bases, and 8 bases had no gene match. CDR3 length equals 16 residues. The CDR3 bases are TGTGCCAGCAGCCGAACGACTAGCGGGCGATACAATGAGCAGTTCTTC. Translation gives CASSRTTSGRYNEQFF. Together with reference TRBV7-8 and TRBJ2-1, the CDR3 gives the full variable domain: GAGVSQSPRYKVAKRGQDVALRCDPISGHVSLFWYQQALGQGPEFLTYFQNEAQLDKSGLPSDRFFAERPEGSVSTLKIQRTQQEDSAVYLCASSRTTSGRYNEQFFGPGTRLTVL.

The chain is built from TRBV7-6 and TRBJ1-1; D gene ambiguous. Trimming cost V 1 base and J 6 bases, with 18 bases left between them. CDR1 is SGHVS, CDR2 FNYEAQ, per germline. This CDR3 spans 16 amino acids. CDR3 bases: TGTGCCAGCAGCTTAGTTCCGTCTGCAGAGAGGGCTGAAGCTTTCTTT. Its translation: CASSLVPSAERAEAFF.

The chain carries TRBV11-2 and TRBJ2-7; possibly TRBD1 for D (5 bases). The V gene lost 5 bases and the J gene lost 3 bases, with 14 bases spanning the gap. Germline CDR1 is SGHAT and CDR2 is FQNNGV. This CDR3 has 14 amino acids. The CDR3 region is CASSVGERGYEQYF. DNA of the CDR3: TGTGCCAGCAGCGTAGGGGAAAGGGGCTACGAGCAGTACTTC.

The V gene is TRBV12-5, the J gene TRBJ2-7; no definite D call. CDR1 LGHNT and CDR2 FRNRAP come from the germline V gene. V was shortened by 6 bases and J by 2 bases, with 17 bases between the two germline ends. The CDR3 loop spans 15 amino acids. CDR3: CASGQNRKLTYEQYF. CDR3 DNA sequence: TGTGCTAGTGGCCAAAACAGAAAACTAACCTACGAGCAGTACTTC.

This chain connects TRBV5-1 to TRBJ2-3; 8 bases are a match to TRBD1. Per germline, CDR1 SGHRS and CDR2 YFSETQ. V shed 1 base and J 2 bases; nucleotides not matched to a gene: 6. The CDR3 has 16 amino acids. The CDR3 spells CASSLSEDRVTDTQYF. CDR3 sequence (DNA): TGCGCCAGCAGCTTGAGTGAGGACAGGGTCACAGATACGCAGTATTTT.

The chain links TRBV28 to TRBJ2-7, with 8 bases that match TRBD1. The CDR3 consists of 17 residues. V shed 5 bases and J 1 base; nucleotides not matched to a gene: 13. The germline V gene has CDR1 MDHEN and CDR2 SYDVKM. The CDR3 coding sequence is TGTGCCAGCAGTCCTTCCCGGACAGGGACCGGGTCCTACGAGCAGTACTTC. This codes for CASSPSRTGTGSYEQYF.

The chain carries TRBV28 and TRBJ2-7; D is perhaps TRBD1 or TRBD2 (6 bases each). The CDR3 is 15 residues long. Germline CDR1 is MDHEN and CDR2 is SYDVKM. Trimming cost V 3 bases and J 3 bases, with 15 bases left between them. CDR3 sequence reads: CASSFFGGLGYEQYF. CDR3 nucleotides: TGTGCCAGCAGTTTTTTTGGGGGGCTAGGCTACGAGCAGTACTTC.

DNA for the CDR3: TGTGCCAGCAGTTCCGTGGGGGGATTACAAGAGACCCAGTACTTC. Its protein product is CASSSVGGLQETQYF. The rearrangement uses TRBV2 and TRBJ2-5, with D tentatively TRBD2 (6 bases). Deletions cut 5 bases from V and 2 bases from J, with 15 bases between. Germline V gene sequence: CDR1 SNHLY, CDR2 FYNNEI. This CDR3 spans 15 amino acids. Together with reference TRBV2 and TRBJ2-5, the CDR3 gives the full variable domain: EPEVTQTPSHQVTQMGQEVILRCVPISNHLYFYWYRQILGQKVEFLVSFYNNEISEKSEIFDDQFSVERPDGSNFTLKIRSTKLEDSAMYFCASSSVGGLQETQYFGPGTRLLVL.

The chain uses TRBV6-5 and TRBJ2-7, with D perhaps matching TRBD2 (6 bases). The germline CDR1 and CDR2 sequences are MNHEY and SVGAGI. V lost 5 bases and J lost 1, with 9 bases in between. This CDR3 comprises 13 residues. Written as DNA, the CDR3 is TGTGCCAGCAGTCGGGGGTCTTCCTACGAGCAGTACTTC. Translated: CASSRGSSYEQYF.

CDR3 DNA sequence: TGTGCCAGCAGTTTATTACTAGCGGGAGCTCCTGGGGCCAACGTCCTGACTTTC. Protein product: CASSLLLAGAPGANVLTF. The chain uses TRBV28 and TRBJ2-6; 11 bases fit TRBD2. This CDR3 is built from 18 residues. Trimming cost V 1 base and J 2 bases; bases outside gene matches: 4. CDR1 is MDHEN and CDR2 is SYDVKM in the germline V gene.

This sequence joins TRBV27 and TRBJ2-7, with D maybe TRBD1 (6 bases). The V end lost 4 bases, the J end lost 4 bases, and 17 bases lay between the germline ends. This CDR3 has 15 residues. Germline V CDR1 and CDR2: MNHEY, SMNVEV (reference sequence). CDR3 in DNA: TGTGCCAGCAGTTCCCTTAGGGGGACATTGTACGAGCAGTACTTC. It translates to CASSSLRGTLYEQYF.

This chain uses TRBV5-1 with TRBJ2-3, with TRBD2 matching over 7 bases. The CDR3 extends over 15 amino acids. Trimming took 2 bases from V and 4 from J; bases not matched to a gene: 7. Germline V gene lookup returns CDR1 SGHRS and CDR2 YFSETQ. The chain's CDR3 is CASSLSFSGADTQYF. CDR3 nucleotide sequence: TGCGCCAGCAGCTTATCGTTCAGCGGGGCAGATACGCAGTATTTT.

The chain employs TRBV2 and TRBJ2-7; 9 bases align to TRBD2. This CDR3 is built from 16 residues. Germline V lookup: CDR1 SNHLY, CDR2 FYNNEI. Losses at the gene ends were 6 bases for V and 5 bases for J; bases not matched to a gene: 14. CDR3: CASSTRVSGSSHEQYF. The CDR3 DNA sequence: TGTGCCAGCAGCACGCGGGTTAGCGGGAGTTCCCACGAGCAGTACTTC.

The CDR3 sequence is CASSAPDSYNEQFF. The CDR3 nucleotides are TGTGCCAGCAGTGCCCCAGACTCCTACAATGAGCAGTTCTTC. This sequence joins TRBV2 and TRBJ2-1; D is undetermined. The CDR3 runs to 14 residues. V lost 4 bases and J 0 bases, leaving 7 bases between the germline ends. Germline lookup yields CDR1 SNHLY and CDR2 FYNNEI.